This TCR beta chain was captured by sequencing in a study of OX40 agonist ivuxolimab in advanced cancers. Remarks on this clone: Its specificity is unknown.

Findings and limits, study-wide: Doses of 0.1 to 3.0 mg/kg were accompanied by clonal expansion of CD4+ and CD8+ blood T cells by week 6.

Sequenced by immunoSEQ multiplex PCR; TCRdb stores in-frame clones only, minus some. The sample lists tens of thousands of clones, around 90% occurring once. Germline V gene data show CDR1 as LNHNV and CDR2 as YYDKDF (reference sequence). The ends were cut back, 1 base at V and 7 bases at J, with 14 bases in the middle. The CDR3 is 15 amino acids. The chain recombines TRBV15 with TRBJ2-1; no definite D call. The clonotype originates from an adult with an advanced solid tumor such as melanoma, head and neck, liver or kidney cancer. Source: CD4+ or CD8+ T cells sorted from blood, taken in a trial of the OX40 agonist ivuxolimab. The CDR3 region has the DNA TGTGCCACCAGCAGAGTGTCGTATTGGGGAAATGAGCAGTTCTTC. Protein product: CATSRVSYWGNEQFF. Looking up the rest from reference TRBV15 and TRBJ2-1 gives the full variable domain: DAMVIQNPRYQVTQFGKPVTLSCSQTLNHNVMYWYQQKSSQAPKLLFHYYDKDFNNEADTPDNFQSRRPNTSFCFLDIRSPGLGDTAMYLCATSRVSYWGNEQFFGPGTRLTVL.